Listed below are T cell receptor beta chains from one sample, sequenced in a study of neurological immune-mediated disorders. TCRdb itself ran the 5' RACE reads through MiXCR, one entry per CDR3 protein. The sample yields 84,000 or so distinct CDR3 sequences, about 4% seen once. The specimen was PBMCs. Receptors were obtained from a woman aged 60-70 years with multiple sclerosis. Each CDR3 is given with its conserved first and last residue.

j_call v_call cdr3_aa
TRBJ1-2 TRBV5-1 CASQEVRVHGYTF
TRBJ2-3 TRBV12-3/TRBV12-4 CASSFRLGFTDTQYF
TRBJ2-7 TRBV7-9 CASSSRDSPYEQYF
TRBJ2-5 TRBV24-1 CATSDQTRGETQYF
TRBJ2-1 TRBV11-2 CASSYQTLQGAAEQFF
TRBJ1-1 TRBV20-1 CSAKKRDSHNTEAFF
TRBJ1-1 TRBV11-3 CASSQRRGGGEAFF
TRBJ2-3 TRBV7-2 CASSYERGSTDTQYF
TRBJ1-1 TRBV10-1 CASSEGSGANTEAFF
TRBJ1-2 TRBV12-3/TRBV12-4 CASSMTGSYGYTF
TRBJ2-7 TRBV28 CASSLVPVGGTGEQYF
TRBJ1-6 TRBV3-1 CASSQVGRGGSPLHF
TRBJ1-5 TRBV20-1 CSARDSGRSWGSNQPQHF
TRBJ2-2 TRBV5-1 CASGGGASGELFF
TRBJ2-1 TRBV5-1 CASSSGLAYNEQFF
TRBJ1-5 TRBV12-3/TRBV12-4 CASSTGYQPQHF
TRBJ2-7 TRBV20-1 CSASASGGITYEQYF
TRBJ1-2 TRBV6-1 CASSEDPGGSGYGYTF
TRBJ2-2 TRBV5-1 CASSLDNRGMGGELFF
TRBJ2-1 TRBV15 CATSRDRAESNRKNNEQFF
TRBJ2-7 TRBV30 CAWSVGAPDEYF
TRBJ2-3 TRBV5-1 CASSLNRDWADTQYF
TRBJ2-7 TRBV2 CAKGREKFVEQYF
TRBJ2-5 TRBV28 CASRSGQAGETQYF
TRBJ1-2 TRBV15 CATSNSLGDNGYTF
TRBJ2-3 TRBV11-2 CASSSRTSGGADTQYF
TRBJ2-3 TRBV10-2 CASRGEWGFTDTQYF
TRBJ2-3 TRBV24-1 CATSDPGNPTDTQYF
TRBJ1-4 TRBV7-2 CASSLVSPQAPNEKLFF
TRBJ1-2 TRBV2 CASSPTGDNYGYTF
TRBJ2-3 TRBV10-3 CAIYSGTTDTQYF
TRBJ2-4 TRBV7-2 CASSTWTSGHKNIQYF
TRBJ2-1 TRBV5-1 CASSLEVAGGEFF
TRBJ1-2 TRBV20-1 CSARGTGAYLYGYTF
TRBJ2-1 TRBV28 CASSFGPGATSEQFF
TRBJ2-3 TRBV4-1 CASNPSGVSTDTQYF
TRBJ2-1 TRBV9 CASSIRDGVDEQFF
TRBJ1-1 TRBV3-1 CASSQEFRGSTEAFF
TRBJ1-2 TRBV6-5 CASTASRARGYGYTF
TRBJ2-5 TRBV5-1 CASSLGSNQETQYF
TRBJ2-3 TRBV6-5 CASSYGLAGGRDTQYF